Listed here are 30 T cell receptor beta chains from one sample, sequenced in a study of blood T cell repertoires in COVID-19. TCRdb's table, derived via immunoSEQ multiplex PCR, lists solely in-frame clones and lacks some. The table has around 250,000 clones, more than 70% seen once; the top ten hold 2% to 2.5%. Material for sequencing was PBMCs or T cells enriched from blood (not recorded which). The receptors come from a woman in her 50s who had recovered from COVID-19.

For the CDR3, the DNA is TGCAGCGTTCGAAGCACAGGGGGCAGCGGCACTGAAGCTTTCTTT. This gives the protein CSVRSTGGSGTEAFF. The V call is TRBV29-1, the J call TRBJ1-1, with 9 bases aligning to TRBD1. The length of the CDR3 is 15 residues. Germline loops: CDR1 SQVTM, CDR2 ANQGSEA. The J segment lost 4 bases and the V segment lost 5 bases, leaving 11 bases of the junction unmatched.

The rearrangement links TRBV28 to TRBJ2-6; 8 bases fit TRBD1. V trimming: 2 bases; J trimming: 2 bases; junction bases outside the gene matches: 11. The CDR3 is made up of 19 amino acids. The V gene's germline CDR1 is MDHEN and CDR2 SYDVKM. Here the CDR3 DNA reads TGTGCCAGCAGTTTAAGGCACAGGGGGAGGTTCCCTGGGGCCAACGTCCTGACTTTC. Translated: CASSLRHRGRFPGANVLTF.

This chain links TRBV14 with TRBJ1-2, with no clear D. Germline CDR1 reads SGHDN; CDR2 reads FVKESK. This CDR3 has 16 amino acids. With 5 bases removed from V and 6 bases from J, the gap between germline ends came to 22 bases. This CDR3 reads CASSDPEGTRRNGYTF. DNA of the CDR3: TGTGCCAGCAGCGACCCGGAGGGAACCCGGCGTAATGGCTACACCTTC.

The genes are TRBV6-1 and TRBJ2-1, with 8 bases lining up with TRBD2. The CDR3 length is 17 residues. The J segment lost 3 bases and the V segment lost 0 bases, leaving 7 bases of the junction unmatched. Germline-derived CDR1 and CDR2 are MNHNS and SASEGT. CDR3 nucleotide sequence: TGTGCCAGCAGTGAAGCAGCGGCGGGAGGATTCTACAATGAGCAGTTCTTC. Encoded protein: CASSEAAAGGFYNEQFF.

The V call is TRBV19, the J call TRBJ1-3; the D is unclear. The V end lost 3 bases, the J end lost 3 bases, and 6 bases lay between the germline ends. Germline assignment: CDR1 LNHDA and CDR2 SQIVND (reference sequence). This CDR3 is built from 13 residues. CDR3 DNA sequence: TGTGCCAGTAGTATCAGGAATGGAAACACCATATATTTT. Protein product: CASSIRNGNTIYF.

The CDR3 DNA is TGTGCCAGCAGCTTTACGAGGACTGAAGCTTTCTTT. This codes for CASSFTRTEAFF. This sequence joins TRBV11-3 and TRBJ1-1; D is uncertain. This CDR3 region has 12 residues. V was cut by 3 bases and J by 5 bases, with 7 bases left in between. The germline V gene encodes CDR1 SGHNT and CDR2 YENEEA.

This clone has just a few counts. The chain recombines TRBV5-1 with TRBJ1-5; D unclear. In germline, CDR1 is SGHRS, CDR2 YFSETQ. The CDR3 is 13 amino acids. Between the trimmed V and J ends, which lost 3 bases and 3 bases, there was a span of 7 bases. Here the CDR3 reads CASSSGDNQPQHF. The DNA for the CDR3 is TGCGCCAGCAGCTCGGGTGACAATCAGCCCCAGCATTTT.

The chain joins TRBV7-9 to TRBJ1-6, with 8 bases matching TRBD1. Germline CDR1 and CDR2: SEHNR and FQNEAQ (reference sequence). J lost 10 bases, V lost 7 bases, and 9 bases had no gene match. The CDR3 spans 14 residues. In nucleotides, the CDR3 is TGTGCCAGCACCCCGGGACAGGCGGTATCACCCCTCCACTTT. Translating it yields CASTPGQAVSPLHF. The whole variable domain, filled in from reference TRBV7-9 and TRBJ1-6, reads DTGVSQNPRHKITKRGQNVTFRCDPISEHNRLYWYRQTLGQGPEFLTYFQNEAQLEKSRLLSDRFSAERPKGSFSTLEIQRTEQGDSAMYLCASTPGQAVSPLHFGNGTRLTVT.

CDR3 protein: CASSKDGGSLNTEAFF. The CDR3 nucleotides read TGTGCCAGCAGCAAAGACGGGGGGTCCCTGAACACTGAAGCTTTCTTT. V usage is TRBV21-1 and J usage is TRBJ1-1. TRBV21-1 is a pseudogene. This CDR3 spans 16 amino acids.

The chain carries TRBV28 and TRBJ1-1; unclear D gene. The germline V gene has CDR1 MDHEN and CDR2 SYDVKM. The V end was cut by 6 bases, the J end by 1 base, with 6 bases between. The CDR3 runs to 12 residues. This CDR3 reads CASRGWNTEAFF. Here the CDR3 DNA reads TGTGCCAGCAGGGGCTGGAACACTGAAGCTTTCTTT.

The chain is built from TRBV10-3 and TRBJ2-5, with D tentatively TRBD2 (6 bases). From germline, CDR1 is ENHRY and CDR2 SYGVKD. The CDR3 contains 15 residues. The V end lost 6 bases, the J end lost 4 bases, and 18 bases lay between the germline ends. The CDR3 bases are TGTGCCATCAGGGATGGTGTCGGGGGAAGAGAGACCCAGTACTTC. It encodes CAIRDGVGGRETQYF.

J is TRBJ2-3 and V is TRBV7-3; D is possibly TRBD2 (5 bases). Germline V gives CDR1 SGHTA, CDR2 FQGTGA. Deletions cut 5 bases from V and 9 bases from J, with 18 bases between. The CDR3 totals 14 residues. The CDR3 here is CASSPEVGVGTQYF. DNA for the CDR3: TGTGCCAGCAGCCCAGAAGTCGGGGTTGGGACGCAGTATTTT.

The chain employs TRBV29-1 and TRBJ2-7; 9 nucleotides align to TRBD1. Germline trimming cut 1 base from V and 2 bases from J; bases unmatched to any gene: 3. This CDR3 is 14 amino acids long. Germline CDR1 and CDR2: SQVTM and ANQGSEA. The DNA of the CDR3 is TGCAGCGTTGAAGGGACAGGGGCCACCTACGAGCAGTACTTC. Protein sequence: CSVEGTGATYEQYF.

CDR3 region: CASSSPVLNTEAFF. CDR3 bases: TGTGCCAGCAGCTCCCCCGTTCTGAACACTGAAGCTTTCTTT. V usage is TRBV7-2 and J usage is TRBJ1-1; D is ambiguous. Trimming removed 4 bases at V and 0 bases at J, with 9 bases between. Germline loops: CDR1 SGHTA, CDR2 FQGNSA. This CDR3 spans 14 amino acids.

The chain combines TRBV6-2 or TRBV6-3 with TRBJ2-7, with TRBD2 matching 10 bases. With V trimmed by 6 bases and J by 2 bases, 13 bases remained unmatched. The CDR3 loop spans 17 amino acids. Germline lookup yields CDR1 MNHEY and CDR2 SVGEGT. The CDR3 DNA reads as TGTGCCAGCAGCGGGACTAGCGAGCTAACCGGCGCCTACGAGCAGTACTTC. The encoded protein is CASSGTSELTGAYEQYF.

This rearrangement joins TRBV4-2 to TRBJ1-1, with D tentatively TRBD1 (6 bases). The germline CDR1 and CDR2 sequences are LGHNA and YNFKEQ. CDR3 length equals 15 residues. V was trimmed by 1 base and J by 0 bases, leaving 9 bases between them. The CDR3 DNA reads as TGTGCCAGCAGCCAAGGAACAGGGATGAACACTGAAGCTTTCTTT. It yields the protein CASSQGTGMNTEAFF.

This rearrangement joins TRBV29-1 to TRBJ2-2; possibly TRBD1 for D (5 bases). The CDR3 runs to 15 residues. With 7 bases removed from V and 4 bases from J, the gap between germline ends came to 19 bases. Per the germline V gene, CDR1 is SQVTM and CDR2 is ANQGSEA. In DNA, the CDR3 is TGCAGCGCCAGACCCCCCAGGGTGGTCACCGGGGAGCTGTTTTTT. Translated, it gives CSARPPRVVTGELFF.

V usage is TRBV5-1 and J usage is TRBJ1-5; D not resolved. The germline V and J ends were trimmed by 3 bases and 4 bases, with 11 bases remaining between them. The CDR3 consists of 14 residues. Germline V gene sequence: CDR1 SGHRS, CDR2 YFSETQ. The CDR3 DNA sequence: TGCGCCAGCAGCTCGGGTCTACCTAATCAGCCCCAGCATTTT. It codes for CASSSGLPNQPQHF.

This chain connects TRBV18 to TRBJ1-6; 7 bases agree with TRBD1. The CDR3 is made up of 16 amino acids. Germline CDR1 KGHSH, CDR2 LQKENI. V lost 4 bases and J lost 10; bases outside the gene matches: 13. CDR3 residues: CASSHLTRQGGSPLHF. CDR3 nucleotides: TGTGCCAGCTCACACCTGACCAGACAGGGTGGGTCACCCCTCCACTTT.

The rearrangement links TRBV19 to TRBJ2-5; 13 nucleotides agree with TRBD2. V dropped 7 bases and J dropped 4; count of bases not matched to a gene: 12. Germline V gene sequence: CDR1 LNHDA, CDR2 SQIVND (reference sequence). CDR3 length: 17 residues. The CDR3 DNA is TGTGCCAGTAAAAGGACTAGCGGGAGAGGGGGAGGAGAGACCCAGTACTTC. Translated, it gives CASKRTSGRGGGETQYF.

The chain couples TRBV18 to TRBJ1-6; the match to TRBD1 covers 7 bases. V was clipped by 0 bases and J by 11 bases; unmatched bases: 7. CDR1 KGHSH and CDR2 LQKENI come from the germline V gene. The CDR3 is made up of 15 amino acids. As DNA, the CDR3 is TGTGCCAGCTCACCACCGGCAGGGGGTGGGACACCCCTCCACTTT. This codes for CASSPPAGGGTPLHF.

The chain is built from TRBV4-1 and TRBJ1-1, with D maybe TRBD1 (5 bases). Looked up from germline, CDR1 is MGHRA and CDR2 is YSYEKL. Deletions cut 5 bases from V and 3 bases from J, with 13 bases between. The CDR3 loop spans 14 amino acids. CDR3 residues: CASSAYGGDTEAFF. CDR3 DNA sequence: TGCGCCAGCAGCGCATACGGGGGGGACACTGAAGCTTTCTTT.

The V gene is TRBV6-2 or TRBV6-3, the J gene TRBJ1-6; D uncertain. CDR3 length: 13 amino acids. The V end lost 5 bases, the J end lost 7 bases, and 9 bases lay between the germline ends. Germline CDR1 reads MNHEY; CDR2 reads SVGEGT. The CDR3 is CASSGFQNSPLHF. The CDR3 DNA is TGTGCCAGCAGTGGTTTTCAGAATTCACCCCTCCACTTT.

V is TRBV28 and J is TRBJ1-5; 9 bases are shared with TRBD1. The CDR3 totals 17 residues. V lost 4 bases, J lost 2 bases, and 9 bases stayed unmatched. Germline assignment: CDR1 MDHEN and CDR2 SYDVKM. CDR3 sequence: CASSSLGQGSRNQPQHF. The CDR3 nucleotides are TGTGCCAGCAGTTCCCTGGGACAGGGAAGTCGCAATCAGCCCCAGCATTTT.

This chain connects TRBV28 to TRBJ2-1; 9 bases line up with TRBD2. V gave up 3 bases and J gave up 5 bases; unmatched junction bases: 11. The CDR3 spans 17 residues. Germline lookup yields CDR1 MDHEN and CDR2 SYDVKM. The CDR3 DNA follows: TGTGCCAGCAGTTTTAGCTCCGCCGGGACTAGCCACAATGAGCAGTTCTTC. Protein sequence: CASSFSSAGTSHNEQFF.

This clone was detected a few times. The rearrangement joins TRBV28 to TRBJ1-2; TRBD1 might be the D (5 bases). The CDR3 has 13 amino acids. V shed 4 bases and J shed 8 bases, with 14 bases lying between them. The germline gives CDR1 MDHEN, CDR2 SYDVKM. The CDR3 loop is CASSSPQGGGYTF. The CDR3 bases are TGTGCCAGCAGTTCACCCCAGGGAGGGGGCTACACCTTC.

This chain links TRBV6-5 with TRBJ1-5; D remains ambiguous. The germline V gene encodes CDR1 MNHEY and CDR2 SVGAGI. V lost 2 bases and J lost 5, with 10 bases in between. The CDR3 totals 14 residues. The CDR3 loop reads CASSYEASYQPQHF. The CDR3 nucleotides are TGTGCCAGCAGTTACGAGGCGTCTTATCAGCCCCAGCATTTT.

The V call is TRBV5-1, the J call TRBJ2-1; TRBD2 matches 7 bases. In germline, CDR1 is SGHRS, CDR2 YFSETQ. The ends lost 7 bases at V and 0 bases at J; junction bases unmatched: 4. This CDR3 spans 14 amino acids. The CDR3, as DNA: TGCGCCAGCTCTTGGGAGGGCTCCTACAATGAGCAGTTCTTC. This translates into CASSWEGSYNEQFF.

This chain uses TRBV23-1 with TRBJ1-3; D gene uncertain. TRBV23-1 is filed as an ORF, its function uncertain. This CDR3 has 14 amino acids. Trimming took off 5 bases at V and 0 bases at J, with 8 bases between the two ends. For the CDR3, the DNA is TGCGCCAGCAGTGGGCTGACCTCTGGAAACACCATATATTTT. The encoded protein is CASSGLTSGNTIYF.

The CDR3 sequence: CASSFLAGSYNEQFF. CDR3 DNA sequence: TGTGCCAGCAGCTTCTTAGCGGGCTCTTACAATGAGCAGTTCTTC. The gene calls are TRBV7-9 and TRBJ2-1; 7 bases are shared with TRBD2. Losses at the gene ends were 3 bases for V and 4 bases for J; bases not matched to a gene: 6. Looked up from germline, CDR1 is SEHNR and CDR2 is FQNEAQ (reference sequence). This CDR3 has 15 residues.